This TCR beta chain originates from a study of T-cell memory formation after mild COVID-19. From the 5' RACE reads, TCRdb called clonotypes with MiXCR, one entry per CDR3 protein. Of 300,000 to 400,000 distinct CDR3 sequences in the sample, approximately 16% were seen once. The table lists this clonotype with many counts. This CDR3 has 15 amino acids. Germline V lookup: CDR1 SGHRS, CDR2 YFSETQ. After removal of 0 bases from V and 7 bases from J, the junction contained 5 bases not matched to a gene. This receptor was taken from a man younger than 35 who had mild COVID-19 (a few samples of this study predate the infection). Cell type and time point are not known. The V and J genes are TRBV5-1 and TRBJ2-1; 9 bases are shared with TRBD2. The sample consisted of PBMCs or a T cell subset sorted from them (not recorded which). The CDR3 region is CASSLELAGVNEQFF. CDR3 sequence (DNA): TGCGCCAGCAGCTTGGAATTAGCGGGGGTAAATGAGCAGTTCTTC.